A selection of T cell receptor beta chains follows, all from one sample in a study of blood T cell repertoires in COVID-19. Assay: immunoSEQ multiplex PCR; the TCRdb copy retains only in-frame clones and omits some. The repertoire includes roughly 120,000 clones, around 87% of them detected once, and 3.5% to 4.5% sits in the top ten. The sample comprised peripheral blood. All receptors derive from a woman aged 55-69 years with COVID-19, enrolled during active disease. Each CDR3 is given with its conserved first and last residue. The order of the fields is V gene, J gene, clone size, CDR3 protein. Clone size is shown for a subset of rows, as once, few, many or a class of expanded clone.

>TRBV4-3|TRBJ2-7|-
CASSQDYEGAVYEQYF
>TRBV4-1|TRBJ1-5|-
CASSLGGGRQPQHF
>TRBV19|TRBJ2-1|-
CASSTIPSRGAGGNEQFF
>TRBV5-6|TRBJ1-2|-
CASSRDRAKGYTF
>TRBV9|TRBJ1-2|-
CASSVLQSGESGYTF
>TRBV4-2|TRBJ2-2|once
CASSQVGGAVTGELFF
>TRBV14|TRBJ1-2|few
CASSQGHSYGYTF
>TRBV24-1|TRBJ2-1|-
CATSDFLGNEQFF
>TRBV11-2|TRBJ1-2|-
CASSLGGILRDYGYTF
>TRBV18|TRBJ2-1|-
CASSPPPGGGEQFF
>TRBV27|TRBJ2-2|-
CASSLAGNTGELFF
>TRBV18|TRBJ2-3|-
CASSPSGADTQYF
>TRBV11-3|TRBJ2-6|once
CASSPTGTGANVLTF
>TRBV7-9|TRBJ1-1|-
CASSPQGMNTEAFF
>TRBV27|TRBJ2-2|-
CASSLEGPPRGLFF
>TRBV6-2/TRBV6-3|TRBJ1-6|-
CASSYSGSYGDSPLHF
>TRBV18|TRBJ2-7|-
CASSPTSYEQYF
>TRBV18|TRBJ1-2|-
CASSPLEGLAYGYTF
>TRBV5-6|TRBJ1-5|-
CASSRSKGYQPQHF
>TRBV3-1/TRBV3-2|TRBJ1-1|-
CASSPRPGKFAEAFF
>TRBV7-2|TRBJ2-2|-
CASSQSRGRAGELFF
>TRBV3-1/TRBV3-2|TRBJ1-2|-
CASSPRTGGPYGYTF
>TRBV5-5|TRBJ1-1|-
CASSPRQGGTEAFF
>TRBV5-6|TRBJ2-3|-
CASNRGLASSLTDTQYF
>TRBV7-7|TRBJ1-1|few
CASSLDRSTEAFF
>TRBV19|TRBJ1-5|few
CASRVQGASNQPQHF
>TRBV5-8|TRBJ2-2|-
CASSVDSAARGELFF
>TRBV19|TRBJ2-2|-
CASSIAVNTGELFF
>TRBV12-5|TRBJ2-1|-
CASGLRGRFEQFF
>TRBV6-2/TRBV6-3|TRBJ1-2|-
CASSYSAGGYTF
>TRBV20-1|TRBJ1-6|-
CSASDRGTAINSPLHF
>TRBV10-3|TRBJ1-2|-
CAISGKDSHNYGYTF
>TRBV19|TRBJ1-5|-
CASSGTGGVSNQPQHF
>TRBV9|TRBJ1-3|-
CASSIDRGSAGNTIYF
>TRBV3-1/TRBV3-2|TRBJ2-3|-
CASSPGRWTSGGGDTQYF
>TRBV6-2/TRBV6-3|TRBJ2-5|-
CASSQGEETQYF
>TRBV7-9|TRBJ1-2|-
CASSIGQSGGYTF
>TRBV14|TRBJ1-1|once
CASSQVIGRAFF
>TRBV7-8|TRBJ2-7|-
CASSLPSTGEQYF
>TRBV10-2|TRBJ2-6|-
CASKGQGFSGANVLTF
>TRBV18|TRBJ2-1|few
CASSLGGAGDEQFF
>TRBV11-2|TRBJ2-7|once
CASSWGTSGGLSYYEQYF
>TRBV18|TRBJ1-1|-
CASSPGRNTEAFF
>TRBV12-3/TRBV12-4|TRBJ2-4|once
CASTELLAGSQYF
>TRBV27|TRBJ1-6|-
CASSLETGVNSPLHF
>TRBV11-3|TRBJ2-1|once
CASSLKAGGSYNEQFF